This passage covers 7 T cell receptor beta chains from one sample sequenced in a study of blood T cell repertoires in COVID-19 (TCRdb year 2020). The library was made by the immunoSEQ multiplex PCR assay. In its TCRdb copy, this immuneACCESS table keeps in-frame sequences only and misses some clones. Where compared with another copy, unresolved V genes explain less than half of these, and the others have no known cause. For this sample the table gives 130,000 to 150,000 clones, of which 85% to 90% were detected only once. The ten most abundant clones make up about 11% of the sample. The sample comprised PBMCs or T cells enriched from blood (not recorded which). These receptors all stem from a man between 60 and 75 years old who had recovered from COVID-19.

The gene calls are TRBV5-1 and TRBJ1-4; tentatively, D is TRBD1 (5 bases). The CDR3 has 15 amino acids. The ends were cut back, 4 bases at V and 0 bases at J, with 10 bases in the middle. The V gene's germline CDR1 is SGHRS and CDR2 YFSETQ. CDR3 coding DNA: TGCGCCAGCAGCCGGGGGACTGCAACTAATGAAAAACTGTTTTTT. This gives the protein CASSRGTATNEKLFF.

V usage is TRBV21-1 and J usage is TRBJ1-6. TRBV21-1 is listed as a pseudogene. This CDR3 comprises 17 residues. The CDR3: CASSNPAGSSYNSPLHF. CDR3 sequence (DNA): TGTGCCAGCAGCAACCCAGCCGGGAGCTCCTATAATTCACCCCTCCACTTT.

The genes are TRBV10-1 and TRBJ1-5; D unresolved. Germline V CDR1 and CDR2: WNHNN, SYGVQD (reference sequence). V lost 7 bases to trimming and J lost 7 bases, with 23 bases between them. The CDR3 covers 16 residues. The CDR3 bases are TGCGCCAGCATCGACTCGTCCGGGAAGATCAAGCAGCCCCAGCATTTT. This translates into CASIDSSGKIKQPQHF.

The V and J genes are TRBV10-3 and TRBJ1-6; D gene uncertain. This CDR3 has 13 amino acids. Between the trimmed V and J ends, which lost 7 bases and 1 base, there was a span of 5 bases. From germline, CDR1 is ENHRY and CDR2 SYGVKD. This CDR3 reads CAITDSYNSPLHF. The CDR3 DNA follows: TGTGCCATCACAGATTCCTATAATTCACCCCTCCACTTT.

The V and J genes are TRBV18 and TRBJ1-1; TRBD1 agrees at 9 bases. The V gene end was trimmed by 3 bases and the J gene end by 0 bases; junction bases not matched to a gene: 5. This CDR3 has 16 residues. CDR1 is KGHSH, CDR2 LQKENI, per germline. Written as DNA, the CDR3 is TGTGCCAGCTCACCTCAAACAGGGGGCCTGAACACTGAAGCTTTCTTT. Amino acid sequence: CASSPQTGGLNTEAFF.

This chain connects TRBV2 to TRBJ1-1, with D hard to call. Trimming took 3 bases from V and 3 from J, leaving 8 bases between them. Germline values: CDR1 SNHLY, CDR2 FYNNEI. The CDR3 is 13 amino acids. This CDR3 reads CASSDSQYTEAFF. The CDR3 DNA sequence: TGTGCCAGCAGTGATAGCCAGTACACTGAAGCTTTCTTT.

The DNA of the CDR3 is TGTGCCAGCAGTGGTACCGGGACAGGCCTAAGGTCACCCCTCCACTTT. Protein sequence: CASSGTGTGLRSPLHF. The rearrangement links TRBV6-1 to TRBJ1-6, with TRBD1 matching over 8 bases. This CDR3 has 16 residues. V lost 4 bases and J lost 10; bases outside the gene matches: 12. Germline V gene lookup returns CDR1 MNHNS and CDR2 SASEGT.